This TCR beta chain was captured by sequencing in a study of blood T cell repertoires in COVID-19. The table came from immunoSEQ multiplex PCR; TCRdb's copy has only in-frame clones and leaves some out. The sample holds roughly 500,000 clones, around 89% seen once. The CDR3 is 16 residues long. The V gene's germline CDR1 is SGHVS and CDR2 FQNEAQ. The V segment lost 1 base and the J segment 4 bases; nucleotides outside the gene matches: 8. This clone was recorded a few times. The sequenced sample was PBMCs or T cells enriched from blood (not recorded which). This TCR derives from a woman aged 40 to 55 who had recovered from COVID-19. The V and J genes are TRBV7-8 and TRBJ1-2; TRBD1 matches at 8 bases. Written as DNA, the CDR3 is TGTGCCAGCAGCTTAGTTCAGGGGGCTTCGTCCTATGGCTACACCTTC. It yields the protein CASSLVQGASSYGYTF.